The present T cell receptor (beta chain) was sequenced within a study of blood T cell repertoires in COVID-19. Study in general: Samples came from the United States, Italy and Spain, spanning acute and convalescent COVID-19. PBMCs, B-cell-depleted T cells, or T cells provided the cDNA or gDNA that made up the material.

Per the authors' pipeline: Amplification of reference gene primers was used by the study to estimate nucleated cell counts. Profiled with immunoSEQ multiplex PCR; TCRdb holds only in-frame clones, not every one. V and J calls and clone size come straight from that table; D and trimming were deduced from the DNA. The repertoire holds fewer than 130,000 clones, with about 88% as singletons. Trimming stripped 6 bases from V and 9 bases from J, with 9 bases between. CDR3 length: 12 residues. Germline V lookup: CDR1 MDHEN, CDR2 SYDVKM. Sequenced input: peripheral blood. V is TRBV28 and J is TRBJ1-6; no clear D gene. The sequence derives from a human donor in a cohort sampled during active COVID-19. The DNA of the CDR3 is TGTGCCAGCAGCGAGGAGGGTTCACCCCTCCACTTT. Residues: CASSEEGSPLHF.